The rows below give T cell receptor beta chains drawn from one sample of a study of technical replicates of blood from a handful of donors. Generated by immunoSEQ multiplex PCR, the TCRdb table keeps only in-frame clones and is missing some. The sample comprises 84,000 or so clones, 93% of which are singletons, and 0.2% to 0.25% rests with the top ten. Sequencing was done on a sample of T cells isolated from PBMCs. The receptors stem from a human donor in good health. The CDR3 runs from the conserved cysteine through the conserved F or W. Each record gives: CDR3 protein, CDR3 DNA, clone size, V gene, D gene, J gene. The D gene is left open where the match is weak. Size tells how often a clone was seen (once, few, many) or the class of an expanded clone, and some rows leave it out.

CASSLRRASLSSYNEQFF | TGTGCCAGCAGCTTGCGGCGCGCTAGCCTGAGCTCCTACAATGAGCAGTTCTTC | - | TRBV7-9 | - | TRBJ2-1
CASSLVGRQIGELFF | TGTGCCAGCAGTTTAGTCGGGAGACAGATCGGGGAGCTGTTTTTT | - | TRBV28 | - | TRBJ2-2
CASAGQSYNEQFF | TGCGCCAGCGCGGGACAGTCCTACAATGAGCAGTTCTTC | - | TRBV5-1 | - | TRBJ2-1
CASSSSGGGNTGELFF | TGTGCCAGCAGTTCTAGCGGGGGGGGGAACACCGGGGAGCTGTTTTTT | - | TRBV6-5 | TRBD2 | TRBJ2-2
CASSSESYNEQFF | TGTGCCAGCAGTTCGGAGTCCTACAATGAGCAGTTCTTC | - | TRBV6-4 | - | TRBJ2-1
CSAIGQGIYF | TGCAGTGCTATCGGACAGGGGATATACTTC | - | TRBV20-1 | TRBD1 | TRBJ2-7
CASAQVNEQYF | TGCGCCAGCGCCCAGGTCAACGAGCAGTACTTC | - | TRBV10-2 | - | TRBJ2-7
CASSPSRGGRDYNEQFF | TGCGCCAGCAGCCCCTCCCGGGGCGGGAGGGATTACAATGAGCAGTTCTTC | - | TRBV5-1 | TRBD2 | TRBJ2-1
CASRVRWRGRSTDTQYF | TGTGCCAGCAGAGTCCGGTGGAGGGGCCGTAGCACAGATACGCAGTATTTT | - | TRBV28 | - | TRBJ2-3
CAWSVAGGYTF | TGTGCCTGGAGTGTAGCGGGTGGCTACACCTTC | - | TRBV30 | - | TRBJ1-2
CASSEDRVRHEQYF | TGTGCCAGCAGTGAGGACAGGGTTCGCCACGAGCAGTACTTC | - | TRBV6-1 | TRBD1 | TRBJ2-7
CATQVLQGRDYGYTF | TGTGCCACCCAGGTGTTGCAGGGGAGAGACTATGGCTACACCTTC | once | TRBV11-3 | - | TRBJ1-2
CASSIDHSLGTSYF | TGTGCCAGTAGTATAGATCATTCCCTTGGGACTAGCTACTTC | once | TRBV19 | TRBD2 | TRBJ2-7
CASSPHGGVAGGRIQYF | TGTGCCAGCAGTCCACACGGTGGGGTAGCGGGGGGGAGGATTCAGTACTTC | - | TRBV28 | TRBD2 | TRBJ2-4
CASSLEGTGNTIYF | TGCGCCAGCAGCTTGGAAGGGACAGGGAACACCATATATTTT | once | TRBV5-1 | TRBD1 | TRBJ1-3
CASSFSGNQPQHF | TGTGCCAGCAGCTTCAGTGGCAATCAGCCCCAGCATTTT | - | TRBV28 | - | TRBJ1-5
CAGKRGRLRGRDTEAFF | TGTGCCGGGAAAAGGGGCCGACTGAGGGGGCGCGATACTGAAGCTTTCTTT | once | TRBV30 | TRBD1 | TRBJ1-1
CASSVGDRGSGYGYTF | TGTGCCAGCAGCGTAGGGGACAGGGGATCGGGCTATGGCTACACCTTC | - | TRBV9 | TRBD1 | TRBJ1-2
CATWDISGGNQPQHF | TGTGCCACCTGGGACATATCTGGGGGAAATCAGCCCCAGCATTTT | - | TRBV15 | - | TRBJ1-5
CASGLVRTGGEGNTEAFF | TGTGCTAGTGGTTTGGTCCGGACAGGGGGCGAGGGGAACACTGAAGCTTTCTTT | - | TRBV12-5 | TRBD1 | TRBJ1-1
CASSHAETGGEQYF | TGCGCCAGCAGCCATGCTGAGACAGGCGGCGAGCAGTACTTC | - | TRBV4-1 | - | TRBJ2-7
CAISALQAISGNTIYF | TGTGCCATCAGTGCCTTACAGGCTATCTCTGGAAACACCATATATTTT | - | TRBV10-3 | - | TRBJ1-3
CASSLNRKPYEQYF | TGCGCCAGCAGCTTGAACAGGAAACCCTACGAGCAGTACTTC | - | TRBV5-1 | - | TRBJ2-7
CASSLEDRGGMEAFF | TGTGCCAGTAGTCTAGAGGACAGGGGGGGGATGGAAGCTTTCTTT | - | TRBV19 | TRBD1 | TRBJ1-1
CASSHYSGSTDTQYF | TGTGCCAGCAGTCACTATAGCGGTAGCACAGATACGCAGTATTTT | - | TRBV28 | - | TRBJ2-3
CASEVRGYGYTF | TGTGCCTCGGAGGTGCGAGGCTATGGCTACACCTTC | - | TRBV30 | - | TRBJ1-2
CSPGPAGYTF | TGCAGCCCAGGGCCGGCGGGCTACACCTTC | - | TRBV20-1 | - | TRBJ1-2